These 31 T cell receptor beta chains were all obtained from the same sample, sequenced in a study of T cells in Graves' hyperthyroidism and ophthalmopathy. Amplified TCR beta CDR3 regions derived from RNA transcripts. A first-round RT-PCR of the TCR CDR3 used the HTBI primer set. TCRdb reanalysed the multiplex PCR reads using MiXCR and keeps one entry per CDR3 protein. The data show around 500,000 distinct CDR3 sequences, with approximately 15% seen just once and about a sixth held by the top ten. The material sequenced was blood. The receptors derive from a woman between 18 and 29 years old with Graves' hyperthyroidism.

About this clonotype itself: A read error is possible here, since a much larger clone lies one base away. The CDR3 spells CASSSTTSGSTDTQYF. CDR3 in DNA: TGCGCCAGCAGCTCTACGACTAGCGGGTCCACAGATACGCAGTATTTT. The rearrangement joins TRBV5-1 to TRBJ2-3; 10 bases are a match to TRBD2. The CDR3 has 16 residues. Losses at the gene ends were 3 bases for V and 2 bases for J; bases not matched to a gene: 6. The germline gives CDR1 SGHRS, CDR2 YFSETQ.

This clonotype was found many times. The chain joins TRBV2 to TRBJ1-1; D unresolved. Germline V gene data show CDR1 as SNHLY and CDR2 as FYNNEI. V was trimmed by 3 bases and J by 0 bases, leaving 8 bases between them. This CDR3 has 14 residues. This chain's CDR3 is CASSDTRMNTEAFF. CDR3 nucleotides: TGTGCCAGCAGTGACACGAGGATGAACACTGAAGCTTTCTTT.

Concerning this clonotype itself: A much larger clone differs by one base, so this may be a read error. The rearrangement joins TRBV12-3 or TRBV12-4 to TRBJ2-5; TRBD1 aligns across 7 bases. V shed 6 bases and J 6 bases; nucleotides not matched to a gene: 10. The CDR3 is made up of 14 amino acids. CDR3 sequence: CASRPRTGVKTQYF. The CDR3 DNA follows: TGTGCCAGCAGACCCCGAACAGGGGTGAAGACCCAGTACTTC.

The rearrangement links TRBV4-2 to TRBJ1-1, with D unclear. Germline loops: CDR1 LGHNA, CDR2 YNFKEQ. The V end lost 4 bases, the J end lost 4 bases, and 16 bases lay between the germline ends. The CDR3 covers 15 residues. CDR3 amino acids: CASSRFLDEGTEAFF. In nucleotides, the CDR3 is TGTGCCAGCAGCCGTTTCTTGGACGAGGGCACTGAAGCTTTCTTT.

Ten or more counts support this clonotype. This chain links TRBV2 with TRBJ2-7; 12 bases are shared with TRBD2. This CDR3 region has 17 residues. Germline V CDR1 and CDR2: SNHLY, FYNNEI. J was trimmed by 0 bases and V by 9 bases; bases with no gene match: 12. The CDR3 here is CASIPGLAGHVSYEQYF. The CDR3 DNA sequence: TGTGCCAGTATACCGGGACTAGCGGGCCACGTCTCCTACGAGCAGTACTTC.

The chain is built from TRBV27 and TRBJ1-1; possible D gene TRBD1, 6 bases. CDR1 and CDR2 (germline): MNHEY, SMNVEV (reference sequence). The V and J ends lost 3 bases and 6 bases respectively, with 14 bases between them. CDR3 length equals 14 residues. The CDR3 coding sequence is TGTGCCAGCAGTTTTGGGGGGCGCGGGGCTGAAGCTTTCTTT. It translates to CASSFGGRGAEAFF.

This clonotype was counted only a few times. V and J are TRBV6-1 and TRBJ2-3, with D perhaps TRBD1 or TRBD2 (5 bases each). V shed 3 bases and J shed 2 bases, with 12 bases lying between them. Per the germline V gene, CDR1 is MNHNS and CDR2 is SASEGT. The CDR3 is made up of 15 amino acids. The CDR3 is CASSDWGSYTDTQYF. CDR3 nucleotides: TGTGCCAGCAGTGATTGGGGGTCATACACAGATACGCAGTATTTT.

This clonotype was detected many times. The rearrangement uses TRBV30 and TRBJ1-5, with D possibly TRBD1 on 6 matching bases. The V end was cut by 6 bases, the J end by 7 bases, with 16 bases between. Germline loops: CDR1 GTSNPN, CDR2 SVGIG (reference sequence). CDR3 size: 13 residues. CDR3 protein: CACSRGERQPQHF. Written as DNA, the CDR3 is TGTGCCTGCAGCAGGGGCGAGCGACAGCCCCAGCATTTT.

For the CDR3, the DNA is TGCAGTGCTAACTCCCTGAGGGAGAACATGGGTAGGAGTGAGCAGTTCTTC. Translating it yields CSANSLRENMGRSEQFF. The chain is built from TRBV20-1 and TRBJ2-1; maybe TRBD2 (5 bases). This CDR3 comprises 17 residues. In germline, CDR1 is DFQATT, CDR2 SNEGSKA (reference sequence). Trimming cost V 4 bases and J 9 bases, with 28 bases left between them.

This chain uses TRBV30 with TRBJ2-1, with a tentative D call TRBD1 (6 bases). Germline-derived CDR1 and CDR2 are GTSNPN and SVGIG (reference sequence). The ends were cut back, 5 bases at V and 3 bases at J, with 11 bases in the middle. The CDR3 extends over 13 amino acids. This CDR3 is CAWGKGVYNEQFF. In DNA form, the CDR3 reads TGTGCCTGGGGGAAGGGGGTCTACAATGAGCAGTTCTTC.

The chain employs TRBV6-1 and TRBJ1-1; weak D call: TRBD1 (5 bases). The germline gives CDR1 MNHNS, CDR2 SASEGT. The CDR3 has 14 amino acids. Trimming removed 7 bases at V and 4 bases at J, with 16 bases between. The CDR3: CASIGAWGVTEAFF. The CDR3 DNA sequence: TGTGCCAGCATAGGAGCGTGGGGGGTCACTGAAGCTTTCTTT.

V and J are TRBV24-1 and TRBJ2-2; D is possibly TRBD2 (6 bases). Germline CDR1 is KGHDR and CDR2 is SFDVKD. This CDR3 contains 17 residues. Trimming removed 2 bases from V and 6 bases from J, with 18 bases in between. CDR3 bases: TGTGCCACCAGTGATTCCCGCCGGGACTTGTCCTCCGGGGAGCTGTTTTTT. Translated, it gives CATSDSRRDLSSGELFF.

This clonotype was recorded a few times. The gene calls are TRBV19 and TRBJ2-1, with D perhaps TRBD2 (5 bases). TRBJ2-7 matches the DNA end more closely, so the J call is doubtful. The CDR3 is 10 amino acids. CDR1 and CDR2 (germline): LNHDA, SQIVND (reference sequence). CDR3 sequence reads: CARLAYEQYF. DNA for the CDR3: TGTGCCAGGTTAGCGTATGAGCAGTACTTC.

The CDR3, as DNA: TGCGCCAGCAGCCCGGCTGGGGGGACCACGACAGGACGCTCTGGAAACACCATATATTTT. Amino acid sequence: CASSPAGGTTTGRSGNTIYF. The chain links TRBV5-1 to TRBJ1-3; perhaps TRBD1 as D (6 bases). The germline gives CDR1 SGHRS, CDR2 YFSETQ. V was trimmed by 4 bases and J by 0 bases, leaving 26 bases between them. The CDR3 runs 20 residues.

V and J are TRBV7-2 and TRBJ2-5; unclear D gene. Trimming pared 5 bases from V and 1 base from J, leaving 11 bases between. The CDR3 runs 14 residues. Germline V gene sequence: CDR1 SGHTA, CDR2 FQGNSA. The CDR3 DNA reads TGTGCCAGCAGCAGACCGCCAGGCCAAGAGACCCAGTACTTC. This encodes CASSRPPGQETQYF.

This clonotype was seen many times. The V gene is TRBV19, the J gene TRBJ1-5; D not certain. The CDR3 is 14 residues long. Trimming took off 1 base at V and 7 bases at J, with 11 bases between the two ends. CDR1 is LNHDA, CDR2 SQIVND, per germline (reference sequence). The chain's CDR3 is CASSIAGSGQPQHF. DNA for the CDR3: TGTGCCAGTAGTATAGCTGGTTCGGGCCAGCCCCAGCATTTT.

The sample holds a few counts of this clonotype. The V gene is TRBV14, the J gene TRBJ2-3; 10 bases match TRBD2. V dropped 5 bases and J dropped 2; count of bases not matched to a gene: 7. The CDR3 length is 16 residues. Per germline, CDR1 SGHDN and CDR2 FVKESK. This chain's CDR3 is CASSIAGGSFTDTQYF. In DNA, the CDR3 is TGTGCCAGCAGCATAGCGGGAGGTTCCTTCACAGATACGCAGTATTTT.

Sample share makes this clonotype medium-sized. The gene calls are TRBV3-1 and TRBJ2-5; D unclear. Germline V lookup: CDR1 LGHDT, CDR2 YNNKEL (reference sequence). V gave up 4 bases and J gave up 0 bases, with 12 bases separating them. The CDR3 extends over 15 amino acids. DNA for the CDR3: TGTGCCAGCAGCCGCATTATGATAAACCAAGAGACCCAGTACTTC. This translates into CASSRIMINQETQYF.

This clonotype appeared a few times. This sequence joins TRBV20-1 and TRBJ2-5; D unresolved. The ends were cut back, 6 bases at V and 7 bases at J, with 18 bases in the middle. Germline V CDR1 and CDR2: DFQATT, SNEGSKA (reference sequence). The length of the CDR3 is 13 residues. CDR3 sequence (DNA): TGCAGTGCACCCAGGACGGGCGAAGGGACCCAGTACTTC. Residues: CSAPRTGEGTQYF.

This clonotype was counted ten times or more. This chain connects TRBV29-1 to TRBJ2-2, with TRBD1 identical over 7 bases. The junction had 5 bases not matched to a gene; V was cut back by 0 bases and J by 4 bases. In germline, CDR1 is SQVTM, CDR2 ANQGSEA. The CDR3 runs 15 residues. The CDR3 nucleotides are TGCAGCGTTGAAGATCCAGACAGGGCCACCGGGGAGCTGTTTTTT. Its protein product is CSVEDPDRATGELFF.

The chain carries TRBV3-1 and TRBJ1-2; 7 bases are a match to TRBD1. This CDR3 is built from 13 residues. CDR1 is LGHDT, CDR2 YNNKEL, per germline (reference sequence). Trimming removed 4 bases from V and 7 bases from J; junction bases left unmatched: 6. CDR3 region: CASSPRQGFGYTF. CDR3 coding DNA: TGTGCCAGCAGCCCCCGACAGGGCTTTGGCTACACCTTC.

This clonotype was seen repeatedly, ten times or more. This rearrangement joins TRBV9 to TRBJ2-1, with D perhaps being TRBD1 or TRBD2 (6 bases each). CDR3 length: 15 amino acids. CDR1 and CDR2 from the germline V gene are SGDLS and YYNGEE. V lost 3 bases, J lost 10 bases, and 20 bases lay in between. CDR3 DNA sequence: TGTGCCAGCAGCGCCTTAGACCCGGGGGCAAGGGAGCAGTTCTTC. This gives the protein CASSALDPGAREQFF.

V usage is TRBV5-6 and J usage is TRBJ1-1; 9 nucleotides align to TRBD1. The trim removed 1 base at V and 0 bases at J, leaving 4 bases unmatched. In germline, CDR1 is SGHDT, CDR2 YYEEEE. CDR3 length: 16 amino acids. CDR3 residues: CASSLIDRGVNTEAFF. CDR3 nucleotide sequence: TGTGCCAGCAGCTTGATCGACAGGGGGGTGAACACTGAAGCTTTCTTT.

This clonotype came up many times. The chain employs TRBV10-1 and TRBJ2-1, with 7 bases matching TRBD2. The V gene end was trimmed by 3 bases and the J gene end by 8 bases; junction bases not matched to a gene: 10. From germline, CDR1 is WNHNN and CDR2 SYGVQD (reference sequence). CDR3 length: 15 amino acids. The CDR3 nucleotides are TGCGCCAGCAGTGATAGCGGGCCCGGGGAAGATGAGCAGTTCTTC. It yields the protein CASSDSGPGEDEQFF.

The rearrangement uses TRBV6-5 and TRBJ1-6, with no clear D. Germline V gene lookup returns CDR1 MNHEY and CDR2 SVGAGI. CDR3 length: 14 residues. Trimming removed 2 bases at V and 7 bases at J, with 9 bases between. CDR3 loop: CASSYGRGNSPLHF. The CDR3 DNA reads TGTGCCAGCAGTTACGGGAGAGGAAATTCACCCCTCCACTTT.

This clonotype was observed many times. The V gene is TRBV12-3 or TRBV12-4, the J gene TRBJ1-2; D remains unclear. Trimming took off 6 bases at V and 8 bases at J, with 19 bases between the two ends. This CDR3 contains 14 residues. CDR3 nucleotides: TGTGCCAGCAGCAGCCCAGTACCCGCTTCAGGCTACACCTTC. Translated: CASSSPVPASGYTF.

This clonotype has at least ten counts. The chain recombines TRBV19 with TRBJ1-1; TRBD1 agrees at 10 bases. This CDR3 comprises 15 residues. The germline V gene has CDR1 LNHDA and CDR2 SQIVND (reference sequence). V lost 8 bases and J lost 4; bases outside the gene matches: 10. CDR3 protein: CASRRTGGVSTEAFF. The CDR3 DNA reads as TGTGCCAGTCGACGGACAGGGGGAGTTTCCACTGAAGCTTTCTTT.

This clonotype was seen ten or more times. The V call is TRBV5-1, the J call TRBJ2-5; D call uncertain. The V end was cut by 3 bases, the J end by 1 base, with 10 bases between. The CDR3 runs 14 residues. In germline, CDR1 is SGHRS, CDR2 YFSETQ. DNA of the CDR3: TGCGCCAGCAGCTCCGGACGGATCCAAGAGACCCAGTACTTC. Its translation: CASSSGRIQETQYF.

This clonotype was seen a few times. The chain has TRBV6-2 or TRBV6-3 and TRBJ2-7, with TRBD2 matching 12 bases. CDR1 and CDR2 from the germline V gene are MNHEY and SVGEGT. The CDR3 loop spans 17 amino acids. The ends lost 2 bases at V and 5 bases at J; junction bases unmatched: 10. The CDR3 protein is CASSYTPMTSGSHEQYF. The CDR3 nucleotides are TGTGCCAGCAGTTACACCCCCATGACTAGCGGGAGCCACGAGCAGTACTTC.

This clonotype occurred many times. CDR3 amino acids: CASSRPGGVGTEAFF. CDR3 DNA: TGTGCCAGCAGCCGACCGGGGGGTGTAGGCACTGAAGCTTTCTTT. V is TRBV11-2 and J is TRBJ1-1, with a weak D call TRBD1 (5 bases). There are 15 residues in the CDR3. The V gene's germline CDR1 is SGHAT and CDR2 FQNNGV. V was pared by 5 bases and J by 4 bases, with 17 bases between.

This clonotype came up a few times. This chain links TRBV20-1 with TRBJ1-6; no firm D call. V lost 5 bases and J 0 bases, leaving 14 bases between the germline ends. The germline V gene has CDR1 DFQATT and CDR2 SNEGSKA (reference sequence). This CDR3 has 16 residues. CDR3 in DNA: TGCAGTGCTCCCAATGACCGGAGCTCCTATAATTCACCCCTCCACTTT. Its protein is CSAPNDRSSYNSPLHF.